The 29 T cell receptor beta chains below were found in one sample sequenced in a study of T cells in Graves' hyperthyroidism and ophthalmopathy. There were TCR beta CDR3 regions amplified from RNA transcripts. Researchers ran a first-round RT-PCR on the TCR CDR3 using the HTBI primer set. One entry per CDR3 protein, called by TCRdb with MiXCR from the multiplex PCR reads. The table records hundreds of thousands of distinct CDR3 sequences, around 42% of them present only once. Sequencing input: peripheral blood or thyroid tissue (not recorded which). The receptors here all came from a woman aged 18-29 years with Graves' hyperthyroidism.

V and J are TRBV9 and TRBJ2-2, with 7 positions matching TRBD2. V lost 3 bases, J lost 4 bases, and 6 bases stayed unmatched. CDR1 and CDR2 (germline): SGDLS, YYNGEE. The CDR3 is made up of 15 amino acids. The DNA of the CDR3 is TGTGCCAGCAGCGAGGGAGGGCCTACCACCGGGGAGCTGTTTTTT. Encoded protein: CASSEGGPTTGELFF. The complete variable domain, with remaining parts taken from reference TRBV9 and TRBJ2-2, reads DSGVTQTPKHLITATGQRVTLRCSPRSGDLSVYWYQQSLDQGLQFLIQYYNGEERAKGNILERFSAQQFPDLHSELNLSSLELGDSALYFCASSEGGPTTGELFFGEGSRLTVL.

This clonotype was seen only a few times. This chain uses TRBV20-1 with TRBJ1-6; D remains ambiguous. The CDR3 has 14 amino acids. The germline gives CDR1 DFQATT, CDR2 SNEGSKA (reference sequence). V dropped 0 bases and J dropped 7 bases, with 10 bases sitting between them. The CDR3 nucleotides are TGCAGTGCTAGAGATCGAGGCGGCAATTCACCCCTCCACTTT. This sequence encodes CSARDRGGNSPLHF.

This clonotype has a handful of counts. The chain employs TRBV7-9 and TRBJ2-7; D not certain. V was cut by 3 bases and J by 7 bases, with 13 bases left in between. The CDR3 is 13 amino acids. Germline values: CDR1 SEHNR, CDR2 FQNEAQ (reference sequence). CDR3 amino acids: CASSLVGSGEQYF. CDR3 nucleotide sequence: TGTGCCAGCAGCTTGGTGGGTTCTGGGGAGCAGTACTTC.

This clonotype was observed at least ten times. The rearrangement joins TRBV10-3 to TRBJ1-1; D is perhaps TRBD1 (5 bases). Germline CDR1 and CDR2: ENHRY and SYGVKD. The CDR3 extends over 13 amino acids. V was shortened by 10 bases and J by 0 bases, with 12 bases between the two germline ends. CDR3 sequence: CATHGAMNTEAFF. The CDR3 DNA follows: TGTGCCACCCACGGGGCCATGAACACTGAAGCTTTCTTT.

For this clonotype: A read error may explain this, as a much larger clone is one base away. The CDR3 ends on some other residue instead of the conserved phenylalanine or tryptophan, so this is likely a read error. V is TRBV29-1 and J is TRBJ1-1; D unresolved. The V end lost 4 bases, the J end lost 3 bases, and 9 bases lay between the germline ends. Per germline, CDR1 SQVTM and CDR2 ANQGSEA. The CDR3 sequence is 12 residues long. CDR3 DNA sequence: TGCAGCGTTGGGACTTTGGACACTGAAGCTTTCCTT. Its protein product is CSVGTLDTEAFL.

V is TRBV7-9 and J is TRBJ2-2, with 8 nucleotides matching TRBD2. Per the germline V gene, CDR1 is SEHNR and CDR2 is FQNEAQ (reference sequence). The CDR3 consists of 15 residues. The junction had 4 bases not matched to a gene; V was cut back by 3 bases and J by 4 bases. CDR3 protein: CASSFAGGGTGELFF. CDR3 nucleotide sequence: TGTGCCAGCAGCTTCGCGGGAGGCGGCACCGGGGAGCTGTTTTTT.

The chain employs TRBV7-3 and TRBJ1-3; D is undetermined. From germline, CDR1 is SGHTA and CDR2 FQGTGA. V lost 4 bases, J lost 2 bases, and 9 bases lay in between. The length of the CDR3 is 14 residues. The DNA of the CDR3 is TGTGCCAGCAGCTGGGCCCCGGCTGGAAACACCATATATTTT. Translated: CASSWAPAGNTIYF.

Ten or more counts support this clonotype. An end of the junction differs from the germline gene, which may be a read error. J is TRBJ2-7 and V is TRBV7-9; tentatively, D is TRBD2 (5 bases). Germline lookup yields CDR1 SEHNR and CDR2 FQNEAQ (reference sequence). CDR3 length: 13 amino acids. The CDR3 sequence is CASSPLASSEQYF. CDR3 DNA sequence: TGTGCCAGCAGCCCGCTAGCATCCTCCGAGCAGTACTTC.

The chain is built from TRBV24-1 and TRBJ1-2, with a weak D call TRBD1 (6 bases). Trimming pared 11 bases from V and 8 bases from J, leaving 23 bases between. From germline, CDR1 is KGHDR and CDR2 SFDVKD. This CDR3 has 14 residues. The CDR3 DNA follows: TGTGCCAGTAGGCGAACAGGGTCCGGATTCGGCTACACCTTC. Translation: CASRRTGSGFGYTF.

The rearrangement joins TRBV12-3 or TRBV12-4 to TRBJ1-2, with 11 nucleotides matching TRBD1. This CDR3 is 16 amino acids long. J lost 1 base, V lost 6 bases, and 7 bases had no gene match. DNA of the CDR3: TGTGCCAGCAGCCGAGGGACAGGGGGTGGTAACTATGGCTACACCTTC. Encoded protein: CASSRGTGGGNYGYTF.

This clonotype was observed a few times. The rearrangement uses TRBV7-2 and TRBJ2-5; the D gene is possibly TRBD2 (6 bases). This CDR3 is built from 14 residues. Germline V CDR1 and CDR2: SGHTA, FQGNSA. Between the trimmed V and J ends, which lost 3 bases and 5 bases, there was a span of 13 bases. The CDR3 is CASSLREGLETQYF. CDR3 DNA sequence: TGTGCCAGCAGCTTGCGGGAAGGGCTCGAGACCCAGTACTTC.

Comments on this clonotype: The germline gene is not matched at one end of the junction; a read error may be the cause. The chain has TRBV25-1 and TRBJ1-2, with 8 positions matching TRBD1. Germline V gene sequence: CDR1 MGHDK, CDR2 SYGVNS. The CDR3 consists of 14 residues. The chain's CDR3 is CASSPNRGRNGYTF. CDR3 DNA: TGCGCCAGCAGCCCGAACAGGGGGAGGAATGGCTACACCTTC.

The chain joins TRBV7-2 to TRBJ2-2; TRBD2 is a possible D gene (5 bases). The CDR3 sequence is 16 residues long. CDR1 is SGHTA and CDR2 is FQGNSA in the germline V gene. V gave up 6 bases and J gave up 4 bases, with 18 bases separating them. CDR3 in amino acids: CASRPKRLGPTGELFF. CDR3 sequence (DNA): TGTGCCAGCAGACCTAAGCGGCTAGGACCCACCGGGGAGCTGTTTTTT.

This clonotype appeared many times. The genes are TRBV7-9 and TRBJ1-6; 8 positions match TRBD1. After removal of 4 bases from V and 10 bases from J, the junction contained 9 bases not matched to a gene. Germline V gene data show CDR1 as SEHNR and CDR2 as FQNEAQ (reference sequence). This CDR3 region has 15 residues. CDR3 DNA: TGTGCCAGCAGCTCGATACGGACAGGGAACTCACCCCTCCACTTT. Residues: CASSSIRTGNSPLHF. The complete variable domain, with remaining parts taken from reference TRBV7-9 and TRBJ1-6, reads DTGVSQNPRHKITKRGQNVTFRCDPISEHNRLYWYRQTLGQGPEFLTYFQNEAQLEKSRLLSDRFSAERPKGSFSTLEIQRTEQGDSAMYLCASSSIRTGNSPLHFGNGTRLTVT.

Note on this clonotype: This may come from a read error, since a much larger clone is one base off. V is TRBV29-1 and J is TRBJ2-2, with D maybe TRBD1 (5 bases). The CDR3 is 10 residues long. Germline CDR1 reads SQVTM; CDR2 reads ANQGSEA. CDR3: CVGDTGELFF. CDR3 sequence (DNA): TGCGTAGGGGACACCGGGGAGCTGTTTTTT.

DNA for the CDR3: TGTGCCAGCAGTTTATCGACAGGGACCTACGAGCAGTACTTC. This sequence encodes CASSLSTGTYEQYF. J is TRBJ2-7 and V is TRBV12-3 or TRBV12-4, with 7 bases lining up with TRBD1. Unmatched junction bases numbered 3, after V lost 2 bases and J lost 2 bases. The CDR3 has 14 residues.

V is TRBV11-2 and J is TRBJ1-5; the match to TRBD1 covers 7 bases. The CDR3 covers 15 residues. Germline CDR1 reads SGHAT; CDR2 reads FQNNGV. V lost 6 bases to trimming and J lost 3 bases; unmatched junction nucleotides: 8. The CDR3 loop reads CASRRWDSNNQPQHF. The DNA for the CDR3 is TGTGCCAGCAGGCGATGGGACAGTAACAATCAGCCCCAGCATTTT.

This clonotype has just one count. The DNA for the CDR3 is TGTGCCACCAGCCAAGCAGGGGGAAACACCATATATTTT. This codes for CATSQAGGNTIYF. The chain carries TRBV24-1 and TRBJ1-3; maybe TRBD1 (5 bases). The germline V gene encodes CDR1 KGHDR and CDR2 SFDVKD. With 7 bases removed from V and 4 bases from J, the gap between germline ends came to 10 bases. The CDR3 totals 13 residues.

The J gene is TRBJ1-5, the V gene TRBV29-1; D unresolved. V lost 8 bases, J lost 0 bases, and 11 bases lay in between. The germline V gene has CDR1 SQVTM and CDR2 ANQGSEA. The CDR3 runs 13 residues. CDR3 loop: CSRTDDSNQPQHF. CDR3 nucleotides: TGCAGCAGGACCGATGATAGCAATCAGCCCCAGCATTTT.

The sample holds many counts of this clonotype. The chain is built from TRBV29-1 and TRBJ1-5; 8 bases match TRBD1. CDR3 size: 12 residues. Germline CDR1 reads SQVTM; CDR2 reads ANQGSEA. V shed 7 bases and J 4 bases; nucleotides not matched to a gene: 3. The CDR3, as DNA: TGCAGCGCTAGACAGGGGAATCAGCCCCAGCATTTT. This gives the protein CSARQGNQPQHF. Complete variable domain (other parts from reference TRBV29-1 and TRBJ1-5): SAVISQKPSRDICQRGTSLTIQCQVDSQVTMMFWYRQQPGQSLTLIATANQGSEATYESGFVIDKFPISRPNLTFSTLTVSNMSPEDSSIYLCSARQGNQPQHFGDGTRLSIL.

J is TRBJ2-1 and V is TRBV7-8; D assignment may be TRBD1 or TRBD2 (5 bases each). V was cut by 1 base and J by 6 bases, with 7 bases left in between. This CDR3 is 13 amino acids long. Per the germline V gene, CDR1 is SGHVS and CDR2 is FQNEAQ. The CDR3 here is CASSLDGGNEQFF. The CDR3 DNA reads TGTGCCAGCAGCTTAGATGGGGGCAATGAGCAGTTCTTC.

As for this clonotype: One end of the junction varies from germline; a read error may be responsible. This chain links TRBV10-3 with TRBJ2-7, with 7 bases that match TRBD2. The CDR3 covers 15 residues. Germline V CDR1 and CDR2: ENHRY, SYGVKD. In DNA form, the CDR3 reads TGTGCCAGCAGTGGACGAACGGGACTAACCTACGAGCAGTACTTC. It encodes CASSGRTGLTYEQYF.

The chain carries TRBV27 and TRBJ1-1; 7 bases match TRBD1. Germline loops: CDR1 MNHEY, CDR2 SMNVEV (reference sequence). The CDR3 runs to 12 residues. The J segment lost 10 bases and the V segment lost 0 bases, leaving 2 bases of the junction unmatched. In DNA form, the CDR3 reads TGTGCCAGCAGTTTATCTCAGGGGGTAGCTTTCTTT. As protein: CASSLSQGVAFF.

The chain employs TRBV15 and TRBJ1-1; D is ambiguous. Germline V lookup: CDR1 LNHNV, CDR2 YYDKDF (reference sequence). Between the trimmed V and J ends, which lost 8 bases and 5 bases, there was a span of 15 bases. CDR3 size: 13 residues. CDR3 residues: CATGVGKETEAFF. For the CDR3, the DNA is TGTGCCACCGGTGTTGGGAAGGAGACTGAAGCTTTCTTT.

This clonotype was seen a few times. The CDR3, as DNA: TGTGCCAGCAGCTTAGGGGGGGGGGTGTATGAAGCTTTCTTT. This translates into CASSLGGGVYEAFF. This sequence joins TRBV7-8 and TRBJ1-1; maybe TRBD1 (5 bases). The V end was cut by 1 base, the J end by 7 bases, with 13 bases between. The CDR3 runs 14 residues. The germline CDR1 and CDR2 sequences are SGHVS and FQNEAQ.

The table lists this clonotype with a count of one. The V call is TRBV11-1, the J call TRBJ1-2, with D perhaps TRBD1 (6 bases). Trimming cost V 4 bases and J 8 bases, with 23 bases left between them. The germline CDR1 and CDR2 sequences are SGHAT and FQDESV (reference sequence). The CDR3 covers 16 residues. CDR3 sequence (DNA): TGTGCCAGCAGCTCACCAGATACAGGGAACATTGACGGCTACACCTTC. Its translation is CASSSPDTGNIDGYTF.

Concerning this clonotype: Possible read error: a much larger clone is one base away. The rearrangement links TRBV10-3 to TRBJ2-7; 8 positions agree with TRBD1. Germline V gene sequence: CDR1 ENHRY, CDR2 SYGVKD. The length of the CDR3 is 14 residues. V trimming: 4 bases; J trimming: 5 bases; junction bases outside the gene matches: 7. The CDR3 DNA reads TGTGCCATCAGTGCGCAGGGGGCAACGGACGAGCAGTACTTC. Translating it yields CAISAQGATDEQYF.

This clonotype showed up just a few times. The chain couples TRBV7-9 to TRBJ1-1; no reliable D call. The CDR3 contains 13 residues. Germline loops: CDR1 SEHNR, CDR2 FQNEAQ (reference sequence). Trimming took 5 bases from V and 6 from J, leaving 13 bases between them. Written as DNA, the CDR3 is TGTGCCAGCAGCCGCATCTCTAACCCTGAAGCTTTCTTT. This gives the protein CASSRISNPEAFF.

The table lists this clonotype with a count of one. The V call is TRBV2, the J call TRBJ2-7; 10 nucleotides agree with TRBD2. This CDR3 is 15 amino acids long. Trimming removed 4 bases from V and 2 bases from J; junction bases left unmatched: 5. Germline-derived CDR1 and CDR2 are SNHLY and FYNNEI. CDR3 in DNA: TGTGCCAGCAGTGGCGGGACTAGCGAGACCTACGAGCAGTACTTC. Protein sequence: CASSGGTSETYEQYF.